The TCR beta chain described here comes from a study of T cell responses to AZD1222 COVID-19 vaccine. General observations from the study: Scientists sampled the repertoires only once the peak T cell response had passed.

The repertoire was sequenced with immunoSEQ multiplex PCR; TCRdb's copy has only in-frame clones and lacks some. In the table there are 150,000 or so clones, roughly nine tenths of which are singletons. This CDR3 contains 15 residues. The trim removed 4 bases at V and 8 bases at J, leaving 10 bases unmatched. The germline gives CDR1 SGHRS, CDR2 YFSETQ. Points on this clone: The target antigen is unknown.

The V gene is TRBV5-1, the J gene TRBJ2-1; 9 bases fit TRBD2. Sequencing used peripheral blood, obtained 28 days after the second AZD1222 dose. This TCR was sampled from an adult who received the AZD1222 COVID-19 vaccine. CDR3 sequence: CASSLGSGSGHEQFF. The CDR3, as DNA: TGCGCCAGCAGCCTTGGTAGCGGGAGCGGGCATGAGCAGTTCTTC.